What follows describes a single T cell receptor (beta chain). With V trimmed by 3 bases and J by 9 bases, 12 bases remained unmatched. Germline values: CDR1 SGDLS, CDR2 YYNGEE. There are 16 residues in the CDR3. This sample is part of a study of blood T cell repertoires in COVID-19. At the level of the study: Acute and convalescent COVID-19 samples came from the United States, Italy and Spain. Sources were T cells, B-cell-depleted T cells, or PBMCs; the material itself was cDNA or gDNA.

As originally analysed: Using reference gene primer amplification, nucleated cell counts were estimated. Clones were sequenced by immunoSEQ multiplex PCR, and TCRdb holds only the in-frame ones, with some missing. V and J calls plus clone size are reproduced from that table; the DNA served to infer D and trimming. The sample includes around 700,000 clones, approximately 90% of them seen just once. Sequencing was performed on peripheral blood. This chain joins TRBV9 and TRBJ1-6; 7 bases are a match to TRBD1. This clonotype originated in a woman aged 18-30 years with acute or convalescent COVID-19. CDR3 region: CASSARPTGLGSPLHF. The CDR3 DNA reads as TGTGCCAGCAGCGCCCGACCGACAGGGCTCGGTTCACCCCTCCACTTT.